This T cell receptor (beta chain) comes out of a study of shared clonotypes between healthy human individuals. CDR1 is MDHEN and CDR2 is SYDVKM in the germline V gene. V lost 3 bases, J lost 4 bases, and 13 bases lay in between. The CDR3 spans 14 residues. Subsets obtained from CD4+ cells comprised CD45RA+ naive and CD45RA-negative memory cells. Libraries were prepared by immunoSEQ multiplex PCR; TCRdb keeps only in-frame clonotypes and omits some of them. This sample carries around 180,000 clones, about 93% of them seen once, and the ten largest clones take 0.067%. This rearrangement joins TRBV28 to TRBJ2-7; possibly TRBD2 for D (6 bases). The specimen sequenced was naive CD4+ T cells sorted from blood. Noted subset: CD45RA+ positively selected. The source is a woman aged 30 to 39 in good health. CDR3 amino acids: CASSFSGVIYEQYF. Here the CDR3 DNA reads TGTGCCAGCAGTTTCTCGGGGGTGATTTACGAGCAGTACTTC. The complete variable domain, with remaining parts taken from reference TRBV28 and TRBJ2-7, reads DVKVTQSSRYLVKRTGEKVFLECVQDMDHENMFWYRQDPGLGLRLIYFSYDVKMKEKGDIPEGYSVSREKKERFSLILESASTNQTSMYLCASSFSGVIYEQYFGPGTRLTVT.